The 3 T cell receptor beta chains below all came from one sample that was sequenced in a study of blood T cell repertoires in COVID-19. Only in-frame clones appear in the TCRdb table, and some are missing; sequencing was by immunoSEQ multiplex PCR. This table holds approximately 250,000 clones, approximately 88% found once. The sample taken for sequencing was PBMCs or T cells enriched from blood (not recorded which). These receptors originate from a woman aged 40 to 55 who had been exposed to COVID-19.

This clone came up once. This chain connects TRBV6-5 to TRBJ2-3; 10 bases fit TRBD1. V was pared by 5 bases and J by 2 bases, with 4 bases of the junction left unmatched. CDR1 is MNHEY, CDR2 SVGAGI, per germline. This CDR3 has 15 residues. CDR3 sequence: CASSRQGANTDTQYF. The CDR3 bases are TGTGCCAGCAGTAGACAGGGGGCAAACACAGATACGCAGTATTTT.

J is TRBJ1-1 and V is TRBV20-1; 8 bases are a match to TRBD1. Germline values: CDR1 DFQATT, CDR2 SNEGSKA (reference sequence). With 3 bases clipped from V and 6 bases from J, the junction kept 12 bases outside the gene matches. The CDR3 runs to 15 residues. CDR3 DNA: TGCAGTGCTAGTGACGTTCGGCAGGGGGCCTCTGAAGCTTTCTTT. Amino acids: CSASDVRQGASEAFF.

The chain couples TRBV7-8 to TRBJ1-4, with TRBD1 identical over 10 bases. The CDR3 runs to 14 residues. Per the germline V gene, CDR1 is SGHVS and CDR2 is FQNEAQ. V lost 3 bases, J lost 7 bases, and 2 bases stayed unmatched. The CDR3, as DNA: TGTGCCAGCAGCTTGGGACAGGGGAGTGAAAAACTGTTTTTT. It codes for CASSLGQGSEKLFF.